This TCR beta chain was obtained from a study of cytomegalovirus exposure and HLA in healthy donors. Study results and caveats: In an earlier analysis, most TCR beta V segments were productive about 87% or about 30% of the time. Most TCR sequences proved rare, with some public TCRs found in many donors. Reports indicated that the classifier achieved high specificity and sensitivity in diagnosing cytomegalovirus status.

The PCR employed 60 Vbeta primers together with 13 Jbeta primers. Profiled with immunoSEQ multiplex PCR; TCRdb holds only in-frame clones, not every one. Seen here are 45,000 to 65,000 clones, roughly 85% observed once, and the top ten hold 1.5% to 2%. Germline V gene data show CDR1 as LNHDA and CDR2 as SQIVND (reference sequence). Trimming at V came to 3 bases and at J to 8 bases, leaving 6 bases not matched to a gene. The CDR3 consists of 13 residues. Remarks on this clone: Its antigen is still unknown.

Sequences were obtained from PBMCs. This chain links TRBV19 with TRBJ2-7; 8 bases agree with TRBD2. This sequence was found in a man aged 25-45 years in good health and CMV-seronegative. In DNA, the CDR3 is TGTGCCAGTAGTATTGAGCGGGAGTCCAAGCAGTACTTC. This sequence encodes CASSIERESKQYF.